The rows below give T cell receptor beta chains drawn from one sample of a study of technical replicates of blood from a few donors. Sequencing was performed with immunoSEQ multiplex PCR; in TCRdb, only in-frame clones are kept and a portion is missing. Among about 84,000 clones listed, 97% were seen once. Sequences were obtained from T cells isolated from PBMCs. Receptors were obtained from a human donor in good health. Each CDR3 is given with its conserved first and last residue. The order of the fields is CDR3 length, V gene, clone size, J gene, D gene, CDR3 DNA, CDR3 protein. The D gene is left open where the match is weak. Only some rows state a clone size, as once, few, many or a class for expanded clones.

>14|TRBV19|once|TRBJ1-2|NA
TGTGCCAGTAGTATAGATCCGAAAGCCTATGGCTACACCTTC
CASSIDPKAYGYTF
>12|TRBV27|NA|TRBJ1-1|NA
TGTGCCAGCAACCGGTGGGGGGGCGAAGCTTTCTTT
CASNRWGGEAFF
>13|TRBV2|NA|TRBJ2-5|NA
TGTGCCAGCAGTGACGACCGAGGAGAGACCCAGTACTTC
CASSDDRGETQYF
>17|TRBV19|NA|TRBJ1-4|TRBD1
TGTGCCAGTAGTAAACAGGGGATTGTGACAACTAATGAAAAACTGTTTTTT
CASSKQGIVTTNEKLFF
>18|TRBV18|NA|TRBJ1-2|TRBD1
TGTGCCAGCTCACCCATCTCGAACCCGGGACAGAAAGGCTATGGCTACACCTTC
CASSPISNPGQKGYGYTF
>15|TRBV5-1|NA|TRBJ1-4|NA
TGCGCCAGCAGCTTGGCGGGTTCAACTAATGAAAAACTGTTTTTT
CASSLAGSTNEKLFF
>14|TRBV5-5|NA|TRBJ2-7|TRBD1
TGTGCCAGCTTCGATTACAGGGGGCCCTACGAGCAGTACTTC
CASFDYRGPYEQYF
>15|TRBV18|NA|TRBJ2-5|NA
TGTGCCAGCTCACCACCCCGGGCGAGGGGGGAGACCCAGTACTTC
CASSPPRARGETQYF
>15|TRBV11-2|once|TRBJ2-5|NA
TGTGCCAGCAGCCTTGGGGCTGCGGGGCAAGAGACCCAGTACTTC
CASSLGAAGQETQYF
>15|TRBV7-2|NA|TRBJ2-7|TRBD2
TGTGCCAGCAGCCCAGGGACTAGCGTTTTGTACGAGCAGTACTTC
CASSPGTSVLYEQYF
>16|TRBV7-6|once|TRBJ1-1|NA
TGTGCCAGCAGCTTAGATTTCAGACAAAGGAACACTGAAGCTTTCTTT
CASSLDFRQRNTEAFF
>16|TRBV5-1|NA|TRBJ2-1|TRBD1
TGCGCCAGCAGCGGACCGGGACAGGGGGCGGGTAATGAGCAGTTCTTC
CASSGPGQGAGNEQFF
>14|TRBV7-2|NA|TRBJ2-7|NA
TGTGCCAGCAGTCTTCCCGGGGGTTCCTACGAGCAGTACTTC
CASSLPGGSYEQYF
>13|TRBV15|once|TRBJ1-1|NA
TGTGCCACCAGCATTCTACAGGGCACTGAAGCTTTCTTT
CATSILQGTEAFF
>18|TRBV19|NA|TRBJ2-7|TRBD1
TGTGCCACAAGACCAAGTAGGGGACAGGACGCAATTTCCTACGAGCAGTACTTC
CATRPSRGQDAISYEQYF
>12|TRBV10-3|NA|TRBJ2-5|NA
TGTGCCACCGGAGACACAGGAGAGACCCAGTACTTC
CATGDTGETQYF
>14|TRBV12-5|once|TRBJ1-1|NA
TGTGCTAGTGGCTCGGGGACAACGAACACTGAAGCTTTCTTT
CASGSGTTNTEAFF
>17|TRBV2|NA|TRBJ1-3|NA
TGTGCCAGCAGTGAGGGGCAAAGACTTAGTCCTGGAAACACCATATATTTT
CASSEGQRLSPGNTIYF
>13|TRBV5-1|NA|TRBJ2-3|NA
TGCGCCAGCAGCACTACTAGCACAGATACGCAGTATTTT
CASSTTSTDTQYF
>17|TRBV4-2|NA|TRBJ1-4|NA
TGTGCCAGCAGCCAAGTCGGCGGGGATGGGTCTAATGAAAAACTGTTTTTT
CASSQVGGDGSNEKLFF
>14|TRBV18|NA|TRBJ1-5|TRBD1
TGTGCCAGCTCACCGGGACAGGGCAATCAGCCCCAGCATTTT
CASSPGQGNQPQHF
>17|TRBV10-2|NA|TRBJ1-5|NA
TGCGCCAGCAGCGTCGGGGACTATAGGCATAGCAATCAGCCCCAGCATTTT
CASSVGDYRHSNQPQHF
>15|TRBV28|NA|TRBJ1-4|NA
TGTGCCAGCAGTTTACAGGGGATTCTTTATGAAAAACTGTTTTTT
CASSLQGILYEKLFF
>15|TRBV19|NA|TRBJ2-7|TRBD1
TGTGCCAGTAGTCCGGGGACAGGGGAATTTGGCGAGCAGTACTTC
CASSPGTGEFGEQYF
>12|TRBV14|NA|TRBJ2-1|NA
TGTGCCAGCAGCCAAGATAGCGCGGCGCAGTTCTTC
CASSQDSAAQFF
>13|TRBV29-1|NA|TRBJ1-2|NA
TGCAGCGACCGAGGCGGAGGGACTGGTGGCTACACCTTC
CSDRGGGTGGYTF
>14|TRBV5-6|NA|TRBJ1-2|TRBD1
TGTGCCAGCAGCTACATGGGACAGGGAATAGGCTACACCTTC
CASSYMGQGIGYTF
>20|TRBV7-8|NA|TRBJ2-7|NA
TGTGCCAGCAGCTTAGAGGTCGGGGGTTCGTTGCGCAGCAACTCCTACGAGCAGTACTTC
CASSLEVGGSLRSNSYEQYF
>13|TRBV7-2|NA|TRBJ2-5|NA
TGTGCCAGCAGCTTCTTATACCAAGAGACCCAGTACTTC
CASSFLYQETQYF
>14|TRBV14|NA|TRBJ1-1|NA
TGTGCCAGCAGCCAGGTCGGGGTCTACACTGAAGCTTTCTTT
CASSQVGVYTEAFF
>13|TRBV30|NA|TRBJ1-6|TRBD1
TGTGCCTTCCGGGACAGGGATAATTCACCCCTCCACTTT
CAFRDRDNSPLHF
>14|TRBV10-3|NA|TRBJ1-6|NA
TGTGCCATCAGTGGGACAGCTAGGGATTCACCCCTCCACTTT
CAISGTARDSPLHF
>17|TRBV29-1|once|TRBJ2-1|NA
TGCAGCGTTGAAGAGCTGTGGGCGGGGAGGGGGAGGGGTGAGCAGTTCTTC
CSVEELWAGRGRGEQFF